The present entry profiles one T cell receptor beta chain with its context. Its antigen is undetermined. CDR3 size: 14 residues. This entry comes from a study of CD8 T cells in ankylosing spondylitis. Study outcomes and limitations: Disease-linked clones had a CD8+ phenotype and relatively low frequency in peripheral blood. Some of these motif variants have turned up before, in reports on reactive arthritis synovial fluid and blood. From matched ankylosing spondylitis synovial fluid, disease-linked clones were reportedly recovered at significantly enriched levels. About 8 highly homologous variants formed a TCR beta motif that appeared characteristic of ankylosing spondylitis blood.

With molecular barcodes, quantitative 5'-RACE was used to make the TCR beta libraries. MiXCR, run by TCRdb on the 5' RACE reads, gives a single entry per CDR3 protein. This table has about 330,000 distinct CDR3 sequences, 8% appearing once. The receptor was isolated from a male donor with ankylosing spondylitis. The rearrangement uses TRBV12-1 and TRBJ2-7; the table's D call of TRBD1 was not tested on the DNA. TRBV12-1 is designated a pseudogene. Sequenced material: blood, either unsorted or a sorted T cell fraction (not recorded which). CDR3 DNA sequence: TGTGCCAGGAGCCCGGGGGCAGGTCCCTACGAGCAGTACTTC. This sequence encodes CARSPGAGPYEQYF.